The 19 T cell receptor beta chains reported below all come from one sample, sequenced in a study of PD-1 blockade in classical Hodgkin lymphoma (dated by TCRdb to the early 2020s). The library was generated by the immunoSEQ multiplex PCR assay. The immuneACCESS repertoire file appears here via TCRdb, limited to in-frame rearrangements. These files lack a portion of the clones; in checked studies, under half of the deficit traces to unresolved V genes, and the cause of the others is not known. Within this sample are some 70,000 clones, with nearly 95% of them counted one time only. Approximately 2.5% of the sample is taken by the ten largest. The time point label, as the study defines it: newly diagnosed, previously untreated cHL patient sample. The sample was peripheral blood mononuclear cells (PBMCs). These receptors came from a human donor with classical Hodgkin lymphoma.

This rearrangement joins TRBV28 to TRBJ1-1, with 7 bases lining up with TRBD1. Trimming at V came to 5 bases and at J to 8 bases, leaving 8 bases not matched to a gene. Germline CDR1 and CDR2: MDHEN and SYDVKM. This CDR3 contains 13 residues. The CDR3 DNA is TGTGCCAGCAGTCGACAGGGCCCCTGGGAAGCTTTCTTT. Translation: CASSRQGPWEAFF.

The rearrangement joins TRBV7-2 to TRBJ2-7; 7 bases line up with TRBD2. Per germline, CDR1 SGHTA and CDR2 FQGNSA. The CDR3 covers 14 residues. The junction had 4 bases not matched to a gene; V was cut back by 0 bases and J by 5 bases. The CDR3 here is CASSLAGGPNEQYF. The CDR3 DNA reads TGTGCCAGCAGCTTAGCGGGAGGGCCCAACGAGCAGTACTTC.

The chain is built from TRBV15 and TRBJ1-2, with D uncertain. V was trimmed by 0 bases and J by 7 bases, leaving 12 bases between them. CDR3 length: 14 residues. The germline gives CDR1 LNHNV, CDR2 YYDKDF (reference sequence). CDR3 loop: CATSRDRTGFGYTF. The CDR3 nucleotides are TGTGCCACCAGCAGAGATCGGACGGGTTTTGGCTACACCTTC.

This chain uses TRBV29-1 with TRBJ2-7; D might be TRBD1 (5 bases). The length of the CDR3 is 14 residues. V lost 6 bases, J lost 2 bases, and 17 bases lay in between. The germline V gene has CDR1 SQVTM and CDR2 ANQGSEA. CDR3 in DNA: TGCAGCGTGGGCTCTGACAGTCTTCCCTACGAGCAGTACTTC. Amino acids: CSVGSDSLPYEQYF.

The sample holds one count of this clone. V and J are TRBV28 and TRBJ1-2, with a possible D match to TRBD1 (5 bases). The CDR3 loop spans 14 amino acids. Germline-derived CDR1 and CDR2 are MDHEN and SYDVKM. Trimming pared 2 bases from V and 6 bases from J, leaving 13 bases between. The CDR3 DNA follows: TGTGCCAGCAGTTTAGTATGGCAGGGTGATGGCTACACCTTC. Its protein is CASSLVWQGDGYTF.

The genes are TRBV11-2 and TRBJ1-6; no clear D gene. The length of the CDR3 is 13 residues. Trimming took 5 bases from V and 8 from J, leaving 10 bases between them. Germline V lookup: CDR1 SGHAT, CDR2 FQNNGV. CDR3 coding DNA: TGTGCCAGCAGCCGTGGCCGCGATTCACCCCTCCACTTT. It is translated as CASSRGRDSPLHF.

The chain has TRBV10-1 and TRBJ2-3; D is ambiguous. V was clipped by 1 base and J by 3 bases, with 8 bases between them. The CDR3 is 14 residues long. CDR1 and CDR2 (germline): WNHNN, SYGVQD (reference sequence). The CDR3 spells CASSEFLGTDTQYF. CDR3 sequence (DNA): TGCGCCAGCAGTGAGTTCTTGGGGACAGATACGCAGTATTTT.

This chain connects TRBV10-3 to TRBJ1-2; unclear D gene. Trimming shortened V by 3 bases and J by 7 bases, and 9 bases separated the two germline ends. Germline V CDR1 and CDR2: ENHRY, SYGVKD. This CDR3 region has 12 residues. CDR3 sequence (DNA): TGTGCCATCAGTGAACCAGGCTTTGGCTACACCTTC. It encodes CAISEPGFGYTF.

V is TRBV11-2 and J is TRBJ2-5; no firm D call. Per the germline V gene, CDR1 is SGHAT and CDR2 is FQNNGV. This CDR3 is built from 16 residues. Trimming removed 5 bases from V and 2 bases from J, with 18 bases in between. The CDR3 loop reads CASSPARLGSQETQYF. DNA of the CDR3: TGTGCCAGCAGCCCAGCCAGGTTAGGGTCTCAAGAGACCCAGTACTTC.

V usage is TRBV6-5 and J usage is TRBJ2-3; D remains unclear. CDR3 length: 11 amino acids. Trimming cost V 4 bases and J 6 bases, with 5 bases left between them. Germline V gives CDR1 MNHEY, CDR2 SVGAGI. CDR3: CASSLGDTQYF. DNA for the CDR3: TGTGCCAGCAGTTTAGGGGATACGCAGTATTTT.

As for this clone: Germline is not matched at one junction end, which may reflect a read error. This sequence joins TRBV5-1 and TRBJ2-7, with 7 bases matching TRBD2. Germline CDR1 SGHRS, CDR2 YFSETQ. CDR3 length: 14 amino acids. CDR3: CASSSSGTSHEQYF. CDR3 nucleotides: TGCGCCAGCAGCTCTAGCGGAACCTCCCACGAGCAGTACTTC.

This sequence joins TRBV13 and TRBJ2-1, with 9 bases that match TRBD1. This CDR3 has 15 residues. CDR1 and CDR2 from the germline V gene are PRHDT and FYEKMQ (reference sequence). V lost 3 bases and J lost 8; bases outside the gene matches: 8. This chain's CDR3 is CASSLLDRGGDEQFF. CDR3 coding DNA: TGTGCCAGCAGCTTGTTGGACAGGGGAGGCGATGAGCAGTTCTTC. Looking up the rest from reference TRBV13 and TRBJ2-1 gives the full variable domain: AAGVIQSPRHLIKEKRETATLKCYPIPRHDTVYWYQQGPGQDPQFLISFYEKMQSDKGSIPDRFSAQQFSDYHSELNMSSLELGDSALYFCASSLLDRGGDEQFFGPGTRLTVL.

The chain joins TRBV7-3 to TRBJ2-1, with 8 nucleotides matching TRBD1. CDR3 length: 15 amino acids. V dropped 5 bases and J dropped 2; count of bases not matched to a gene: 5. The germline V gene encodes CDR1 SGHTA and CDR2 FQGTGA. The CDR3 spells CASSVTGGTYNEQFF. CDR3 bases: TGTGCCAGCAGCGTCACAGGGGGAACCTACAATGAGCAGTTCTTC.

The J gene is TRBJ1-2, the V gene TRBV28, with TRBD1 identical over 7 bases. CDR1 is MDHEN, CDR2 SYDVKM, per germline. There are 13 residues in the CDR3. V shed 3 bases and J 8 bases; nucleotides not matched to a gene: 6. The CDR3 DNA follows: TGTGCCAGCAGTTTGACAGGGTTAGGAGGCTACACCTTC. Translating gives CASSLTGLGGYTF.

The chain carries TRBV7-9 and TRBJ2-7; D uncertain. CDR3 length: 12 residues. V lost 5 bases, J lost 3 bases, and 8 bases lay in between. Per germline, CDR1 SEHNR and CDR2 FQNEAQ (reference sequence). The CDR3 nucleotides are TGTGCCAGCAGCCCACCGGACTACGAGCAGTACTTC. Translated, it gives CASSPPDYEQYF. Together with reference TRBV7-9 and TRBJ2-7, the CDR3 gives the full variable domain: DTGVSQNPRHKITKRGQNVTFRCDPISEHNRLYWYRQTLGQGPEFLTYFQNEAQLEKSRLLSDRFSAERPKGSFSTLEIQRTEQGDSAMYLCASSPPDYEQYFGPGTRLTVT.

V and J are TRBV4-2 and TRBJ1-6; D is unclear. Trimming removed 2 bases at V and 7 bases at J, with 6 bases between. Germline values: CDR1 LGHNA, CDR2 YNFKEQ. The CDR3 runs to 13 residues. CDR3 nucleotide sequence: TGTGCCAGCAGCCAACAGCCCAATTCACCCCTCCACTTT. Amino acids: CASSQQPNSPLHF.

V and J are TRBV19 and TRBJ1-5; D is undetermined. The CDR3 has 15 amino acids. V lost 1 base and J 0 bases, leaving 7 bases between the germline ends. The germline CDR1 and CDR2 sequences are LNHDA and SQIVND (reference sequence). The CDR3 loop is CASSIADYSNQPQHF. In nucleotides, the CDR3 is TGTGCCAGTAGTATAGCGGATTATAGCAATCAGCCCCAGCATTTT.

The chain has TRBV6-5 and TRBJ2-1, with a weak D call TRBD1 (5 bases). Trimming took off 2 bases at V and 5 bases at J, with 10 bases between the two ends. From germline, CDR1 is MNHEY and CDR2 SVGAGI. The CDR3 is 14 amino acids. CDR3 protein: CASSYDSPHNEQFF. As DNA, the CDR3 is TGTGCCAGCAGTTACGACAGTCCCCACAATGAGCAGTTCTTC.

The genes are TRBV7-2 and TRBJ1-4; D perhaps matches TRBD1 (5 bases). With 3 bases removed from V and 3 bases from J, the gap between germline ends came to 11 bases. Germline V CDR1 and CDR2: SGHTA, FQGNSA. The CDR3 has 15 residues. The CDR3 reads CASSLEGFANEKLFF. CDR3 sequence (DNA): TGTGCCAGCAGCTTGGAGGGGTTCGCTAATGAAAAACTGTTTTTT.